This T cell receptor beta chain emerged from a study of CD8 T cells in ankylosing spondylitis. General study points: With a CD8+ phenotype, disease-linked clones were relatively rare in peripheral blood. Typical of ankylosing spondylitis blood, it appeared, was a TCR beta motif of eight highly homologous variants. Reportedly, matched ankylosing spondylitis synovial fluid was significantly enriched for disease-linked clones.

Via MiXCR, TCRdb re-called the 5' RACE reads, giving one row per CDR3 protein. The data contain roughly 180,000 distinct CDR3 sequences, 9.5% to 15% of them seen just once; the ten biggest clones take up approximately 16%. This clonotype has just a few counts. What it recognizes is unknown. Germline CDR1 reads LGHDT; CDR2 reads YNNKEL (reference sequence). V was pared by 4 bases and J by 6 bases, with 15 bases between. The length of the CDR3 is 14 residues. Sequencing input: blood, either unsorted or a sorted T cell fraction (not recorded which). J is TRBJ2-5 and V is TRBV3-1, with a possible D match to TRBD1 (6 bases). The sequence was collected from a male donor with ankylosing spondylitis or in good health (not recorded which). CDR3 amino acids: CASSLVTGLKTQYF. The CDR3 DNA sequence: TGTGCCAGCAGCCTGGTGACAGGTCTTAAGACCCAGTACTTC.